The rows below give T cell receptor beta chains drawn from one sample of a study of CD8+ T cells in alopecia areata. Assay: immunoSEQ multiplex PCR; the TCRdb copy retains only in-frame clones and omits some. The table lists some 150,000 clones, nearly 55% of them singletons, with roughly 15% in the top ten. The sequencing here drew on CD8+ T cells sorted from blood, taken at week 4, from a patient treated with tofacitinib. These receptors all come from a human donor with alopecia areata. The CDR3 runs from the conserved cysteine through the conserved F or W. The D gene is left open where the match is weak. The size of a clone is reported for some rows only, either as once, few or many, or as a class for expanded clones.

>TRBJ1-5|TRBV11-2|-|-
CASSLGDSNQPQHF
TGTGCCAGCAGCTTGGGCGATAGCAATCAGCCCCAGCATTTT
>TRBJ2-5|TRBV29-1|few|-
CSGGYQETQYF
TGCAGCGGTGGGTACCAAGAGACCCAGTACTTC
>TRBJ2-1|TRBV7-9|-|TRBD2
CASSPGPGTSGGTRDEQFF
TGTGCCAGCAGCCCCGGTCCCGGGACTAGCGGGGGCACTAGGGATGAGCAGTTCTTC
>TRBJ2-1|TRBV11-2|-|TRBD1
CASSPDRVGFF
TGTGCCAGCAGCCCGGACAGGGTTGGGTTCTTC
>TRBJ1-4|TRBV7-9|-|-
CAIAGGEKLFF
TGTGCCATAGCGGGGGGTGAAAAACTGTTTTTT
>TRBJ2-2|TRBV29-1|-|-
CSGLGTDTGELFF
TGCAGCGGGCTTGGGACCGACACCGGGGAGCTGTTTTTT
>TRBJ2-7|TRBV30|-|-
CAWSVGSGSHEQYF
TGTGCCTGGAGTGTCGGGTCGGGCAGCCACGAGCAGTACTTC
>TRBJ1-6|TRBV27|few|-
CASSFRGFNSPLHF
TGTGCCAGCAGTTTTAGGGGGTTCAATTCACCCCTCCACTTT
>TRBJ2-3|TRBV29-1|few|-
CSGQEIRTDTQYF
TGCAGCGGCCAGGAGATACGCACAGATACGCAGTATTTT
>TRBJ2-3|TRBV7-2|-|TRBD2
CASSYSGGPTDTQYF
TGTGCCAGCAGCTATAGCGGGGGGCCCACAGATACGCAGTATTTT
>TRBJ2-3|TRBV10-3|-|TRBD2
CASRTSGGAVDTQYF
TGTGCCAGCCGTACTAGCGGGGGGGCGGTAGATACGCAGTATTTT
>TRBJ1-2|TRBV13|-|-
CASSLGREGIYGYTF
TGTGCCAGCAGCCTAGGACGGGAGGGAATCTATGGCTACACCTTC
>TRBJ2-2|TRBV29-1|-|-
CSVTIGHHETGELFF
TGCAGCGTGACAATTGGACATCACGAGACCGGGGAGCTGTTTTTT
>TRBJ2-5|TRBV6-5|many|-
CASSVTGEETQYF
TGTGCCAGCAGTGTCACGGGGGAAGAGACCCAGTACTTC